Following are 32 T cell receptor beta chains from one sample sequenced in a study of OX40 agonist ivuxolimab in advanced cancers. Produced via immunoSEQ multiplex PCR; TCRdb's table is partial and in-frame only. In the table there are more than 20,000 clones, about 84% of which are singletons. The sequenced sample was CD4+ or CD8+ T cells sorted from blood, obtained in a trial of the OX40 agonist ivuxolimab. The receptors shown here come from an adult with an advanced solid tumor such as melanoma, head and neck, liver or kidney cancer.

This sequence joins TRBV27 and TRBJ1-1; D gene uncertain. Trimming left V 3 bases short and J 3 bases short, with 11 bases between. CDR1 is MNHEY, CDR2 SMNVEV, per germline (reference sequence). CDR3 length: 14 residues. The CDR3 loop is CASSFWREDTEAFF. DNA of the CDR3: TGTGCCAGCAGTTTTTGGCGAGAGGACACTGAAGCTTTCTTT.

The rearrangement links TRBV5-1 to TRBJ2-7; TRBD1 agrees at 7 bases. The germline CDR1 and CDR2 sequences are SGHRS and YFSETQ. The CDR3 totals 14 residues. J gave up 0 bases and V 3 bases, and 3 bases lay outside the gene matches. The chain's CDR3 is CASSSQGTSYEQYF. Here the CDR3 DNA reads TGCGCCAGCAGCTCACAGGGGACCTCCTACGAGCAGTACTTC.

The rearrangement joins TRBV7-6 to TRBJ2-2; 7 nucleotides match TRBD1. V lost 11 bases, J lost 3 bases, and 6 bases stayed unmatched. The germline gives CDR1 SGHVS, CDR2 FNYEAQ. This CDR3 contains 13 residues. CDR3 DNA: TGTGCCGGGGATGACAGGGACACCGGGGAGCTGTTTTTT. As protein: CAGDDRDTGELFF.

This chain links TRBV6-1 with TRBJ2-6; no clear D. CDR3 length equals 13 residues. Per germline, CDR1 MNHNS and CDR2 SASEGT. V lost 2 bases and J lost 11, with 10 bases in between. CDR3 in amino acids: CASSENKGYVLTF. For the CDR3, the DNA is TGTGCCAGCAGTGAAAATAAAGGGTACGTCCTGACTTTC.

This chain links TRBV11-2 with TRBJ2-2, with D uncertain. This CDR3 has 18 residues. Germline loops: CDR1 SGHAT, CDR2 FQNNGV. Deletions cut 0 bases from V and 3 bases from J, with 17 bases between. Here the CDR3 DNA reads TGTGCCAGCAGCTTAGACCCCTTGGGGTTACGGGACACCGGGGAGCTGTTTTTT. Protein sequence: CASSLDPLGLRDTGELFF.

V and J are TRBV27 and TRBJ2-5; TRBD2 matches at 7 bases. CDR3 length: 15 amino acids. V was pared by 0 bases and J by 5 bases, with 6 bases of the junction left unmatched. Germline CDR1 reads MNHEY; CDR2 reads SMNVEV (reference sequence). The CDR3 DNA follows: TGTGCCAGCAGTTTATCGGGGGGGATGGGGGAGACCCAGTACTTC. It codes for CASSLSGGMGETQYF.

This clone was seen more than once but under ten times. The chain joins TRBV13 to TRBJ2-7, with TRBD2 matching 12 bases. The CDR3 has 15 residues. Germline CDR1 reads PRHDT; CDR2 reads FYEKMQ (reference sequence). Germline trimming cut 3 bases from V and 4 bases from J; bases unmatched to any gene: 4. CDR3 nucleotide sequence: TGTGCCAGCAGCTTTACCGGGACTAGCGGGTACGAGCAGTACTTC. This encodes CASSFTGTSGYEQYF. Based on the CDR3 plus reference TRBV13 and TRBJ2-7, the full variable domain is AAGVIQSPRHLIKEKRETATLKCYPIPRHDTVYWYQQGPGQDPQFLISFYEKMQSDKGSIPDRFSAQQFSDYHSELNMSSLELGDSALYFCASSFTGTSGYEQYFGPGTRLTVT.

The chain combines TRBV6-6 with TRBJ2-4, with TRBD1 matching 9 bases. The CDR3 contains 15 residues. V gave up 6 bases and J gave up 2 bases; unmatched junction bases: 5. Germline CDR1 reads MNHNY; CDR2 reads SVGAGI (reference sequence). The CDR3 protein is CASSPDRGSKNIQYF. Here the CDR3 DNA reads TGTGCCAGCAGCCCAGACAGGGGGTCCAAAAACATTCAGTACTTC.

This clone showed up just once. The chain links TRBV11-1 to TRBJ2-3, with 11 bases fitting TRBD2. CDR1 and CDR2 from the germline V gene are SGHAT and FQDESV (reference sequence). The V and J ends lost 3 bases and 2 bases, in that order; junction bases with no gene match: 10. This CDR3 has 18 amino acids. The CDR3 coding sequence is TGTGCCAGCAGCTTCCCGTTTAAGACTAGCGGGGACACAGATACGCAGTATTTT. Translating gives CASSFPFKTSGDTDTQYF.

The chain uses TRBV13 and TRBJ1-4; no reliable D call. The CDR3 is 13 residues long. Deletions cut 5 bases from V and 13 bases from J, with 17 bases between. The germline V gene encodes CDR1 PRHDT and CDR2 FYEKMQ (reference sequence). The CDR3 bases are TGTGCCAGCAGCCTCGGTCGGATGACCGGACTGTTTTTT. Amino acid sequence: CASSLGRMTGLFF.

The genes are TRBV6-4 and TRBJ1-3; D remains unclear. CDR1 is MRHNA, CDR2 SNTAGT, per germline. Trimming took 3 bases from V and 0 from J, leaving 12 bases between them. The CDR3 runs to 16 residues. Written as DNA, the CDR3 is TGTGCCAGCAGTGATGAGAACAGACACTCTGGAAACACCATATATTTT. This gives the protein CASSDENRHSGNTIYF.

The chain recombines TRBV7-8 with TRBJ1-1; 11 bases line up with TRBD1. Germline trimming cut 5 bases from V and 1 base from J; bases unmatched to any gene: 9. CDR1 SGHVS and CDR2 FQNEAQ come from the germline V gene. The CDR3 is made up of 17 amino acids. CDR3 DNA: TGTGCCAGCAGCGCCCCTGGGACAGGGGGTCGGAACACTGAAGCTTTCTTT. Amino acids: CASSAPGTGGRNTEAFF.

The chain links TRBV28 to TRBJ1-2; 8 nucleotides line up with TRBD1. The V gene end was trimmed by 2 bases and the J gene end by 8 bases; junction bases not matched to a gene: 10. The germline V gene encodes CDR1 MDHEN and CDR2 SYDVKM. The length of the CDR3 is 15 residues. The CDR3 DNA is TGTGCCAGCAGTTTAAGGACAGGGTGGGGAGTGGGCTACACCTTC. It specifies CASSLRTGWGVGYTF.

The J gene is TRBJ2-1, the V gene TRBV28; TRBD1 or TRBD2 may be the D gene (6 bases each). In germline, CDR1 is MDHEN, CDR2 SYDVKM. The CDR3 sequence is 16 residues long. V was pared by 6 bases and J by 0 bases, with 15 bases between. DNA of the CDR3: TGTGCCAGCAGCCCCAGGAGGGGGGCCTCCTACAATGAGCAGTTCTTC. This sequence encodes CASSPRRGASYNEQFF. Full variable domain (outside the CDR3, taken from reference TRBV28 and TRBJ2-1): DVKVTQSSRYLVKRTGEKVFLECVQDMDHENMFWYRQDPGLGLRLIYFSYDVKMKEKGDIPEGYSVSREKKERFSLILESASTNQTSMYLCASSPRRGASYNEQFFGPGTRLTVL.

This clone was recorded once. The V call is TRBV5-5, the J call TRBJ2-3; 7 nucleotides align to TRBD1. The trim removed 1 base at V and 1 base at J, leaving 6 bases unmatched. CDR3 length: 16 amino acids. Germline assignment: CDR1 SGHKS and CDR2 YYEKEE (reference sequence). As DNA, the CDR3 is TGTGCCAGCAGCTTGACAGGGGCCCAGGGCACAGATACGCAGTATTTT. Residues: CASSLTGAQGTDTQYF.

This rearrangement joins TRBV15 to TRBJ1-1; D unclear. This CDR3 contains 13 residues. Germline loops: CDR1 LNHNV, CDR2 YYDKDF (reference sequence). V lost 4 bases and J 3 bases, leaving 9 bases between the germline ends. The DNA for the CDR3 is TGTGCCACCAGCATCGAGTCGTACACTGAAGCTTTCTTT. Translation: CATSIESYTEAFF.

The genes are TRBV7-6 and TRBJ1-1, with D unclear. Trimming cost V 1 base and J 0 bases, with 18 bases left between them. Germline V CDR1 and CDR2: SGHVS, FNYEAQ. The CDR3 has 18 amino acids. This chain's CDR3 is CASSLESLGSYLNTEAFF. Here the CDR3 DNA reads TGTGCCAGCAGCTTAGAGAGTCTTGGGTCCTACTTGAACACTGAAGCTTTCTTT.

This clone was recorded at least ten times. V gene TRBV6-6 combines with J gene TRBJ1-3; 8 bases are shared with TRBD1. The CDR3 is 16 amino acids. From germline, CDR1 is MNHNY and CDR2 SVGAGI (reference sequence). Germline trimming cut 7 bases from V and 0 bases from J; bases unmatched to any gene: 8. CDR3: CASKTGTGHSGNTIYF. In DNA form, the CDR3 reads TGTGCCAGCAAAACCGGGACAGGCCACTCTGGAAACACCATATATTTT.

This chain uses TRBV19 with TRBJ2-1, with D possibly being TRBD1 (9 bases). The CDR3 length is 17 residues. With 5 bases removed from V and 4 bases from J, the gap between germline ends came to 21 bases. In germline, CDR1 is LNHDA, CDR2 SQIVND (reference sequence). CDR3 protein: CASSRGGRDRAYNEQFF. In nucleotides, the CDR3 is TGTGCCAGTAGTCGGGGGGGTAGGGACAGGGCGTACAATGAGCAGTTCTTC.

The CDR3: CASSLGLSSTDTQYF. The CDR3 region has the DNA TGCGCCAGCAGCTTGGGGCTGTCTAGCACAGATACGCAGTATTTT. This chain connects TRBV5-1 to TRBJ2-3; D gene uncertain. Trimming cost V 0 bases and J 0 bases, with 8 bases left between them. The CDR3 loop spans 15 amino acids. Germline-derived CDR1 and CDR2 are SGHRS and YFSETQ.

The count of this clone is one. The chain links TRBV7-2 to TRBJ2-1; 13 positions agree with TRBD2. Looked up from germline, CDR1 is SGHTA and CDR2 is FQGNSA. This CDR3 contains 17 residues. V gave up 6 bases and J gave up 6 bases; unmatched junction bases: 11. The CDR3 reads CASSHRLAGGTLNEQFF. In DNA form, the CDR3 reads TGTGCCAGCAGTCACCGACTAGCGGGGGGCACCCTCAATGAGCAGTTCTTC. Full variable domain (outside the CDR3, taken from reference TRBV7-2 and TRBJ2-1): GAGVSQSPSNKVTEKGKDVELRCDPISGHTALYWYRQSLGQGLEFLIYFQGNSAPDKSGLPSDRFSAERTGGSVSTLTIQRTQQEDSAVYLCASSHRLAGGTLNEQFFGPGTRLTVL.

The chain couples TRBV5-6 to TRBJ1-1; 8 bases are a match to TRBD1. The CDR3 loop spans 16 amino acids. Trimming took 5 bases from V and 1 from J; bases not matched to a gene: 10. Germline CDR1 reads SGHDT; CDR2 reads YYEEEE. The CDR3 nucleotides read TGTGCCAGCAGAGGAACCGGGACAGGAGAGAACACTGAAGCTTTCTTT. This gives the protein CASRGTGTGENTEAFF.

The V call is TRBV6-1, the J call TRBJ2-5; 9 bases map to TRBD1. The J call may be incorrect, as the DNA end agrees better with TRBJ2-7. Germline lookup yields CDR1 MNHNS and CDR2 SASEGT. This CDR3 contains 11 residues. CDR3 residues: CAVDRGDEQYF. DNA for the CDR3: TGTGCCGTGGACAGGGGTGACGAGCAGTACTTC.

V usage is TRBV27 and J usage is TRBJ1-4; possibly TRBD1 for D (5 bases). The germline V gene has CDR1 MNHEY and CDR2 SMNVEV (reference sequence). The CDR3 sequence is 13 residues long. Trimming cost V 4 bases and J 6 bases, with 9 bases left between them. The CDR3 DNA is TGTGCCAGCAGTTGGCAGGGTGATGAAAAACTGTTTTTT. The encoded protein is CASSWQGDEKLFF.

This chain connects TRBV7-8 to TRBJ2-7; 12 bases agree with TRBD1. This CDR3 spans 15 amino acids. The V gene end was trimmed by 5 bases and the J gene end by 6 bases; junction bases not matched to a gene: 8. Germline values: CDR1 SGHVS, CDR2 FQNEAQ. CDR3 nucleotides: TGTGCCAGCAGCGTGGATCGGGACAGGGGGCGCGAGCAGTACTTC. Translation gives CASSVDRDRGREQYF.

Relative to its sample, this clone is medium-sized. The chain has TRBV5-4 and TRBJ2-7; D might be TRBD1 (6 bases). Germline CDR1 is SGHNT and CDR2 is YYREEE (reference sequence). Between the trimmed V and J ends, which lost 4 bases and 6 bases, there was a span of 11 bases. This CDR3 has 12 residues. CDR3 in DNA: TGTGCCAGCAGCCTCCTGGGGGCCGAGCAGTACTTC. Translating gives CASSLLGAEQYF.

The genes are TRBV21-1 and TRBJ2-3. TRBV21-1 is a pseudogene. The CDR3 runs 17 residues. CDR3 sequence: CASSKRGAAGCTDTQYF. In DNA form, the CDR3 reads TGTGCCAGCAGCAAAAGGGGGGCGGCAGGGTGCACAGATACGCAGTATTTT.

The chain employs TRBV4-2 and TRBJ2-5, with 14 bases lining up with TRBD2. The CDR3 totals 20 residues. Germline loops: CDR1 LGHNA, CDR2 YNFKEQ. The V gene end was trimmed by 6 bases and the J gene end by 4 bases; junction bases not matched to a gene: 19. CDR3 loop: CASSPRFGRTSGGLGETQYF. The CDR3 coding sequence is TGTGCCAGCAGTCCAAGATTCGGGCGGACTAGCGGGGGGTTGGGAGAGACCCAGTACTTC.

V gene TRBV2 combines with J gene TRBJ1-5, with 8 bases identical to TRBD1. Germline values: CDR1 SNHLY, CDR2 FYNNEI. V was pared by 3 bases and J by 6 bases, with 4 bases of the junction left unmatched. The length of the CDR3 is 14 residues. The CDR3 sequence is CASSDGQGSQPQHF. As DNA, the CDR3 is TGTGCCAGCAGTGATGGACAGGGCAGTCAGCCCCAGCATTTT.

The J gene is TRBJ1-5, the V gene TRBV6-5; tentatively, D is TRBD1 (6 bases). With 2 bases removed from V and 10 bases from J, the gap between germline ends came to 12 bases. Germline V gene lookup returns CDR1 MNHEY and CDR2 SVGAGI. This CDR3 is built from 13 residues. The CDR3 sequence is CASSYQGSSPQHF. CDR3 DNA sequence: TGTGCCAGCAGTTACCAGGGGTCGAGTCCCCAGCATTTT.

This rearrangement joins TRBV15 to TRBJ2-3, with TRBD2 identical over 10 bases. The V gene end was trimmed by 2 bases and the J gene end by 6 bases; junction bases not matched to a gene: 8. Germline lookup yields CDR1 LNHNV and CDR2 YYDKDF (reference sequence). This CDR3 region has 16 residues. CDR3 sequence reads: CATSRPSGGVSDTQYF. Written as DNA, the CDR3 is TGTGCCACCAGCAGACCAAGCGGGGGGGTCTCGGATACGCAGTATTTT.

This rearrangement joins TRBV5-1 to TRBJ2-5; no clear D gene. Per the germline V gene, CDR1 is SGHRS and CDR2 is YFSETQ. V lost 4 bases and J lost 0, with 4 bases in between. The CDR3 contains 12 residues. Here the CDR3 DNA reads TGCGCCAGCAGCCTGTACCAAGAGACCCAGTACTTC. Encoded protein: CASSLYQETQYF.